A single sample gave rise to the 2 T cell receptor beta chains below, sequenced in a study of cytomegalovirus exposure and HLA in healthy donors (dated by TCRdb to 2016 to 2017). Libraries were built with the immunoSEQ multiplex PCR assay. TCRdb took this table from immuneACCESS and kept in-frame rearrangements with V and J called. Such tables lack part of the clones; where checked against another copy, unresolved V genes explain under half of the gap, and the rest is unexplained. The sample records over 200,000 clones, around nine tenths of which are singletons. In total, the top ten clones hold about 2% of the sample. The sequencing sample was made of PBMCs. The receptors were gathered from a woman between 18 and 30 years old in good health and CMV-seropositive.

The V call is TRBV29-1, the J call TRBJ2-1, with 13 bases that match TRBD2. The V gene end was trimmed by 6 bases and the J gene end by 8 bases; junction bases not matched to a gene: 4. CDR1 is SQVTM and CDR2 is ANQGSEA in the germline V gene. There are 13 residues in the CDR3. The CDR3 sequence: CSVLGLAGDEQFF. Here the CDR3 DNA reads TGCAGCGTCCTAGGACTAGCGGGAGATGAGCAGTTCTTC.

J is TRBJ2-7 and V is TRBV9, with 7 bases aligning to TRBD2. This CDR3 is 15 amino acids long. Germline values: CDR1 SGDLS, CDR2 YYNGEE. V lost 0 bases, J lost 3 bases, and 6 bases stayed unmatched. CDR3 DNA: TGTGCCAGCAGCGTAGAAGGTGGCGGGAGCTACGAGCAGTACTTC. As protein: CASSVEGGGSYEQYF.